The subject of this entry is one T cell receptor beta chain. Trimming at V came to 5 bases and at J to 2 bases, leaving 6 bases not matched to a gene. The CDR3 sequence is 16 residues long. The germline gives CDR1 SGHVS, CDR2 FNYEAQ. These data come from a study of blood T cell repertoires in COVID-19. This table comes from immunoSEQ multiplex PCR, and its TCRdb copy is limited to in-frame clones, with some not included. The sample yields roughly 20,000 clones, 79% seen once. This clonotype originated in an older man with acute or convalescent COVID-19. The source material was peripheral blood. The gene calls are TRBV7-6 and TRBJ2-3; 11 positions agree with TRBD2. CDR3 residues: CASSGQTSGTTDTQYF. The CDR3 coding sequence is TGTGCCAGCAGCGGACAGACTAGCGGGACCACAGATACGCAGTATTTT.